The 10 T cell receptor beta chains in this list originate from one sample, sequenced in a study of robustness of blood B and T cell sequencing. TCR beta repertoires were quantified from mRNA rather than genomic DNA. A 5' template-switch oligo added a universal priming site during cDNA synthesis. The template-switch oligo carried a 12-nucleotide random UMI tagging each cDNA molecule. One entry per CDR3 protein, called by TCRdb with MiXCR from the PCR reads. The sample has some 2,000 distinct CDR3 sequences; 72% are singletons. Specimen: peripheral blood. These receptors originate from a human donor in good health.

This chain links TRBV2 with TRBJ2-3; no reliable D call. V lost 4 bases, J lost 0 bases, and 8 bases lay in between. CDR1 and CDR2 (germline): SNHLY, FYNNEI. CDR3 length: 14 residues. The CDR3 protein is CASSGGLSTDTQYF. Written as DNA, the CDR3 is TGTGCCAGCAGTGGCGGTCTTAGCACAGATACGCAGTATTTT.

The chain joins TRBV5-5 to TRBJ2-7; 9 bases match TRBD1. Germline-derived CDR1 and CDR2 are SGHKS and YYEKEE (reference sequence). V shed 3 bases and J 2 bases; nucleotides not matched to a gene: 3. The CDR3 is 14 amino acids. CDR3 loop: CASSWDRDTYEQYF. CDR3 DNA: TGTGCCAGCAGCTGGGACAGGGACACCTACGAGCAGTACTTC.

V gene TRBV7-7 combines with J gene TRBJ2-1; D call uncertain. Trimming left V 5 bases short and J 6 bases short, with 17 bases between. The CDR3 spans 15 residues. Germline CDR1 SSHAT, CDR2 FNYEAQ (reference sequence). The CDR3 spells CASSLDPTATNEQFF. For the CDR3, the DNA is TGTGCCAGCAGCCTAGATCCGACTGCTACCAATGAGCAGTTCTTC.

This chain uses TRBV11-3 with TRBJ2-1; 10 bases map to TRBD2. The V segment lost 5 bases and the J segment 7 bases; nucleotides outside the gene matches: 8. Germline loops: CDR1 SGHNT, CDR2 YENEEA. This CDR3 is built from 15 residues. CDR3 nucleotides: TGTGCCAGCAGCCCCGGACTAGCGGTTTATAATGAGCAGTTCTTC. Translation gives CASSPGLAVYNEQFF.

This chain uses TRBV6-1 with TRBJ1-4; D gene uncertain. Trimming took 5 bases from V and 8 from J, leaving 18 bases between them. Germline CDR1 is MNHNS and CDR2 is SASEGT. This CDR3 contains 15 residues. Here the CDR3 reads CASSPSYLREEKLFF. The CDR3 DNA reads as TGTGCCAGCAGTCCATCGTACCTGAGGGAAGAAAAACTGTTTTTT.

The chain recombines TRBV7-9 with TRBJ2-6; D is undetermined. The CDR3 totals 15 residues. The V and J ends lost 0 bases and 0 bases respectively, with 3 bases between them. Germline lookup yields CDR1 SEHNR and CDR2 FQNEAQ (reference sequence). The CDR3 sequence is CASSLAGSGANVLTF. CDR3 sequence (DNA): TGTGCCAGCAGCTTAGCGGGCTCTGGGGCCAACGTCCTGACTTTC.

The sample holds one count of this clonotype. The rearrangement uses TRBV15 and TRBJ2-2, with D possibly TRBD1 on 6 matching bases. CDR3 length equals 16 residues. The germline V and J ends were trimmed by 2 bases and 5 bases, with 15 bases remaining between them. Germline assignment: CDR1 LNHNV and CDR2 YYDKDF (reference sequence). Here the CDR3 reads CATSRTSDQGTGELFF. The CDR3 bases are TGTGCCACCAGCAGAACATCCGACCAGGGGACCGGGGAGCTGTTTTTT.

The CDR3 spells CASSRAGGTGELFF. DNA of the CDR3: TGCGCCAGCAGCCGCGCGGGGGGCACCGGGGAGCTGTTTTTT. The gene calls are TRBV4-1 and TRBJ2-2, with 8 positions matching TRBD2. CDR3 size: 14 residues. Unmatched junction bases numbered 2, after V lost 4 bases and J lost 4 bases. Germline V lookup: CDR1 MGHRA, CDR2 YSYEKL.

This chain joins TRBV7-2 and TRBJ1-5; D remains unclear. Trimming removed 1 base from V and 9 bases from J, with 16 bases in between. The germline V gene encodes CDR1 SGHTA and CDR2 FQGNSA. The CDR3 totals 15 residues. The CDR3 sequence: CASSLDGVETRPQHF. CDR3 DNA: TGTGCCAGCAGCTTAGACGGCGTGGAAACCAGGCCCCAGCATTTT.

The chain employs TRBV3-1 and TRBJ2-5; D gene unclear. The germline gives CDR1 LGHDT, CDR2 YNNKEL (reference sequence). V lost 0 bases to trimming and J lost 4 bases, with 12 bases between them. This CDR3 is built from 15 residues. For the CDR3, the DNA is TGTGCCAGCAGCCAAGAACATCGGTTCGGAGAGACCCAGTACTTC. Its protein product is CASSQEHRFGETQYF.